Listed below are T cell receptor beta chains from one sample, sequenced in a study of blood T cell repertoires in COVID-19. Profiled with immunoSEQ multiplex PCR; TCRdb holds only in-frame clones, not every one. This sample yields about 260,000 clones, of which approximately 86% are seen a single time; over 7.5% belongs to the top ten. Material: peripheral blood. Every receptor here comes from a man aged 40-49 years who had recovered from COVID-19. Both conserved end residues are part of each CDR3. Each record gives: J gene, V gene, clone size, D gene, CDR3 DNA, CDR3 protein. The D gene is left open where the match is weak. The listing skips clone size in some rows; elsewhere it reads once, few, many or a size class.

>TRBJ2-3|TRBV10-2|-|TRBD2
TGCGCCAGCAGCTTTACTAGCGGGGGGAACACAGATACGCAGTATTTT
CASSFTSGGNTDTQYF
>TRBJ1-2|TRBV6-6|-|TRBD1
TGTGCCAGCAGTTCTGGACAGGGGAGCACTAACTATGGCTACACCTTC
CASSSGQGSTNYGYTF
>TRBJ2-1|TRBV29-1|-|TRBD2
TGCAGCGTATATAAAGCGGGAGGAATCTACAATGAGCAGTTCTTC
CSVYKAGGIYNEQFF
>TRBJ1-2|TRBV3-1/TRBV3-2|-|-
TGTGCCAGCAGCCAAGGGGTCGCGGGTGGTCATGGCTACACCTTC
CASSQGVAGGHGYTF
>TRBJ1-5|TRBV6-6|-|TRBD1
TGTGCCAGCAACCAGGGGGCGCGGAATCAGCCCCAGCATTTT
CASNQGARNQPQHF
>TRBJ2-3|TRBV7-8|-|-
TGTGCCAGCAGCTTAGGCGCACTCCCGTACAGAAACACAGATACGCAGTATTTT
CASSLGALPYRNTDTQYF
>TRBJ2-7|TRBV9|-|-
TGTGCCAGCAGTAAAGAACAGGTAACCTACGAGCAGTACTTC
CASSKEQVTYEQYF
>TRBJ2-6|TRBV27|once|-
TGTGCCAGCAGTCCGCCAGATTTCGGGGCCAACGTCCTGACTTTC
CASSPPDFGANVLTF
>TRBJ2-7|TRBV27|-|TRBD1
TGTGCCAGCAGTTTTAGCCGGGACAGGGCCAACGAGCAGTACTTC
CASSFSRDRANEQYF
>TRBJ2-1|TRBV9|-|TRBD2
TGTGCCAGCAGCACCGGACTAGCGTTGAGTGATGAGCAGTTCTTC
CASSTGLALSDEQFF
>TRBJ1-4|TRBV5-1|-|-
TGCGCCAGCAGCTTGAGCGGGCGGGTTAATGAAAAACTGTTTTTT
CASSLSGRVNEKLFF
>TRBJ1-6|TRBV6-5|once|-
TGTGCCAGCAGTAAACAGGGCGTCAATTCACCCCTCCACTTT
CASSKQGVNSPLHF
>TRBJ2-3|TRBV6-2/TRBV6-3|-|TRBD2
TGTGCCAGCAGTTACTCGACAGGACTAGCCGGGAGAACGATTATGAATACGCAGTATTTT
CASSYSTGLAGRTIMNTQYF
>TRBJ1-5|TRBV7-3|-|TRBD1
TGTGCCAGCAGCAGAGGACAGGGAGGGCTGGGCAATCAGCCCCAGCATTTT
CASSRGQGGLGNQPQHF
>TRBJ1-2|TRBV18|-|-
TGTGCCAGCTCTGTACAGCTCTATGGCTACACCTTC
CASSVQLYGYTF
>TRBJ2-7|TRBV19|-|-
TGTGCCAGTAGTATAGATTCCGAGACAGCAGACTACGAGCAGTACTTC
CASSIDSETADYEQYF
>TRBJ2-3|TRBV5-1|once|TRBD2
TGCGCCAGCAGCTTGGCCATAGGACTAGCCACAGATACGCAGTATTTT
CASSLAIGLATDTQYF
>TRBJ2-7|TRBV12-3/TRBV12-4|-|-
TGTGCCAGCAGTTTAAGGACAGTCATCGAGCAGTACTTC
CASSLRTVIEQYF
>TRBJ2-7|TRBV30|-|-
TGTGCCTGGAGTGCGGCCTACGAGCAGTACTTC
CAWSAAYEQYF
>TRBJ1-5|TRBV6-6|-|-
TGTGCCAGCAGTTTAGGGCAGGGGATTATTTTTGAACCCCAGCATTTT
CASSLGQGIIFEPQHF
>TRBJ2-1|TRBV2|-|TRBD2
TGTGCCAGCAGTGGGACTAGCGGGAGGAATGAGCAGTTCTTC
CASSGTSGRNEQFF
>TRBJ2-3|TRBV2|few|-
TGTGCCAGCAGTGGGACAGCGAAAGATACGCAGTATTTT
CASSGTAKDTQYF
>TRBJ1-2|TRBV4-2|-|-
TGTGCCAGCAGCCAACGGGGGGCGCGCGGCTATGGCTACACCTTC
CASSQRGARGYGYTF
>TRBJ1-1|TRBV7-2|few|-
TGTGCCAGCAGCTTAGCGATTGGAGGACTCACTGAAGCTTTCTTT
CASSLAIGGLTEAFF
>TRBJ1-2|TRBV4-1|-|-
TGCGCCAGCAACGAAGGGGCCGACTATGGCTACACCTTC
CASNEGADYGYTF
>TRBJ2-1|TRBV12-5|-|-
TGTGCTAGTGCCCTCATCCTAACAGGATACAATGAGCAGTTCTTC
CASALILTGYNEQFF
>TRBJ2-7|TRBV7-2|few|TRBD2
TGTGCCAGCAGCCACACTAGCGGGGGGGCCTACGAGCAGTACTTC
CASSHTSGGAYEQYF
>TRBJ1-2|TRBV6-5|-|-
TGTGCCAGCAGCCCGACAGAAGGTGGCTACACCTTC
CASSPTEGGYTF
>TRBJ2-7|TRBV29-1|once|TRBD1
TGCAGCGCCCCGGGACAGGGAGGCGAGCAGTACTTC
CSAPGQGGEQYF
>TRBJ1-1|TRBV12-5|-|-
TGTGCTAGTGGTTTGCTCTCCCCGGGGACTGAAGCTTTCTTT
CASGLLSPGTEAFF
>TRBJ2-7|TRBV7-8|-|-
TGTGCCAGCAGCTTAGCAGCGAGCTCCTACGAGCAGTACTTC
CASSLAASSYEQYF
>TRBJ1-1|TRBV5-1|-|-
TGCGCCAGCAGCCCAACCAGGGGAAACACTGAAGCTTTCTTT
CASSPTRGNTEAFF
>TRBJ2-5|TRBV6-2/TRBV6-3|-|-
TGTGCCAGCAGTTACTCGTGGAGCATTTACCAAGAGACCCAGTACTTC
CASSYSWSIYQETQYF
>TRBJ1-2|TRBV4-1|-|-
TGCGCCAGCAGCCAAGATGAGTTGAGGGAGAACTATGGCTACACCTTC
CASSQDELRENYGYTF
>TRBJ2-3|TRBV18|-|-
TGTGCCAGCTCACCACTTGAAACAGGAACGCAGTATTTT
CASSPLETGTQYF
>TRBJ1-1|TRBV5-4|-|-
TGTGCCAGCAGCACGCGACAAAACACTGAAGCTTTCTTT
CASSTRQNTEAFF
>TRBJ2-3|TRBV7-7|-|TRBD2
TGTGCCAGCAGCTTACTAGCGGGAGTTCCAGATACGCAGTATTTT
CASSLLAGVPDTQYF
>TRBJ2-1|TRBV4-1|-|TRBD2
TGCGCCAGCAGCGGTCATTCTAGCGGGAGGGCCGATGAGCAGTTCTTC
CASSGHSSGRADEQFF
>TRBJ1-1|TRBV7-3|-|-
TGTGCCAGCAGCCCCCGTGGGGGGGGTGGCACTGAAGCTTTCTTT
CASSPRGGGGTEAFF
>TRBJ2-1|TRBV7-9|-|TRBD2
TGTGCCAGCAGGCCTAGCGGGAGGACTTACAATGAGCAGTTCTTC
CASRPSGRTYNEQFF
>TRBJ1-1|TRBV9|-|TRBD1
TGTGCCAGCAGCGCTAGACAGGGAAACGAAGCTTTCTTT
CASSARQGNEAFF
>TRBJ1-2|TRBV27|once|TRBD1
TGTGCCAGCGGCTCTCTCGGACAGGGTCTCTATGGCTACACCTTC
CASGSLGQGLYGYTF
>TRBJ1-6|TRBV6-5|-|-
TGTGCCAGCAGCGAGTCCGGGGTAGAAGTCGTTCCGCTCCACTTT
CASSESGVEVVPLHF
>TRBJ2-5|TRBV7-2|-|-
TGTGCCAGCAGCCCTAGTTACGGTGAGACCCAGTACTTC
CASSPSYGETQYF
>TRBJ2-7|TRBV10-3|-|TRBD1
TGTGCCATCACCGGAGGAGGGACAGGGGGAGGCTACGAGCAGTACTTC
CAITGGGTGGGYEQYF
>TRBJ2-3|TRBV3-1/TRBV3-2|few|-
TGTGCCAGCAGCCAAGATCCGTTGACAGGGAGGGATACGCAGTATTTT
CASSQDPLTGRDTQYF
>TRBJ1-1|TRBV27|-|TRBD1
TGTGCCAGCAGTTTTAGGACAGGGCGGGGGACTGAAGCTTTCTTT
CASSFRTGRGTEAFF
>TRBJ2-3|TRBV10-3|once|TRBD2
TGTGCCATCAGTGCCGGGACTAGCGGGTCAGATACGCAGTATTTT
CAISAGTSGSDTQYF
>TRBJ2-2|TRBV19|-|TRBD2
TGTGCCAGTTGGGGGGGTTCCGGGGAGCTGTTTTTT
CASWGGSGELFF
>TRBJ1-4|TRBV7-2|-|-
TGTGCCAGCAGCCTTACACCAGGGTGGGGTGAAAAACTGTTTTTT
CASSLTPGWGEKLFF
>TRBJ2-1|TRBV4-3|-|TRBD2
TGCGCCAGCAGCCAGGGCCCGGGACTACACAATGAGCAGTTCTTC
CASSQGPGLHNEQFF
>TRBJ2-7|TRBV7-2|-|TRBD2
TGTGCCAGCAGCTTATCGGGAGCGGGAGGAAACGAGCAGTACTTC
CASSLSGAGGNEQYF
>TRBJ1-2|TRBV2|-|TRBD1
TGTGCCAGCAGGGGACAGGGGTACTATGGCTACACCTTC
CASRGQGYYGYTF
>TRBJ2-7|TRBV21-1|-|-
TGTGCCAGCAGCAAAGCGCGGATCAGTACCTACGAGCAGTACTTC
CASSKARISTYEQYF
>TRBJ2-5|TRBV20-1|once|TRBD2
TGCAGTGCTAGTCCGAGCGGGGGGGCAAAAGAGACCCAGTACTTC
CSASPSGGAKETQYF